The sequence of this T cell receptor beta chain was determined in a study of tumor-infiltrating lymphocytes in primary liver carcinoma. Whole-study context: Staging of the tumors gave T1-T3 N0M0, with widths of roughly 4.2 to 11 cm. Productive TCRbeta read counts per sample ran from roughly 3.6 to 7.1 million and were similar across tissue types.

Scientists recovered RNA and DNA together from approximately 20-30 mg of unsorted bulk tissue. A primer in the constant region served to generate TCR beta cDNA from 500 ng of total RNA. Slightly modified ARM-PCR, run as three nested multiplex PCR rounds, produced the TCR beta libraries. The two initial PCR rounds, ten to eleven cycles each, used TRBV1-TRBV30 forward and C-beta reverse primers. TCRdb re-derived calls from the multiplex PCR reads in MiXCR, one entry per CDR3 protein. In the table there are about 100,000 distinct CDR3 sequences, around 70% of which are singletons. This clonotype was counted ten times or more. V lost 7 bases to trimming and J lost 4 bases; unmatched junction nucleotides: 10. CDR1 is SGHDN and CDR2 is FVKESK in the germline V gene. This CDR3 spans 15 amino acids.

This TCR was sampled from a man aged 35 to 55 with primary liver carcinoma and hepatitis B virus infection. The chain carries TRBV14 and TRBJ2-1, with 7 positions matching TRBD1. Sequencing input: tumor-adjacent normal liver tissue. The CDR3 is CASNLAGGSYNEQFF. The CDR3, as DNA: TGTGCCAGCAACCTCGCAGGGGGATCTTACAATGAGCAGTTCTTC.